The source of this TCR beta chain is a study of cytotoxic CD8 clonotypes in ibrutinib-treated CLL. Investigators sought sequencing depths of between 1 in 200,000 and 1 in 1 million T cells. The table came from immunoSEQ multiplex PCR; TCRdb's copy has only in-frame clones and leaves some out. This table holds roughly 180,000 clones, approximately 80% found once. Germline loops: CDR1 SGHVT, CDR2 SQSDAQ. CDR3 length equals 13 residues. With 11 bases clipped from V and 4 bases from J, the junction kept 9 bases outside the gene matches. This clonotype was obtained from a human donor with chronic lymphocytic leukemia. V and J are TRBV7-4 and TRBJ2-3; 7 nucleotides match TRBD1. This specimen consisted of PBMCs, obtained after 24 months of ibrutinib treatment. The CDR3: CAAGAGGSDTQYF. As DNA, the CDR3 is TGTGCCGCTGGGGCAGGGGGTTCAGATACGCAGTATTTT.